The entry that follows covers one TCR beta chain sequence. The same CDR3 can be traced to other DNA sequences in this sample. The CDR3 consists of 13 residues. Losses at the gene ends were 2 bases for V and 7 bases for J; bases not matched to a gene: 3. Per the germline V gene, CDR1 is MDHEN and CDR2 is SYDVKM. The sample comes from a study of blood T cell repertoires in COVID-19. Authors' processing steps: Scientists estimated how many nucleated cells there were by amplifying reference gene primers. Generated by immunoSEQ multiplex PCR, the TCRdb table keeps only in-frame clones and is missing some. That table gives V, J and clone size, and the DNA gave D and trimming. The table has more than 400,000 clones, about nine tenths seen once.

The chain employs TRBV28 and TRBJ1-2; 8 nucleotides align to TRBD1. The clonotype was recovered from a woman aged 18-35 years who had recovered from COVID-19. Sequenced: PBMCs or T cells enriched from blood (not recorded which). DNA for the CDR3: TGTGCCAGCAGTTTAGCAGGGGGCAGTGGCTACACCTTC. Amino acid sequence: CASSLAGGSGYTF.